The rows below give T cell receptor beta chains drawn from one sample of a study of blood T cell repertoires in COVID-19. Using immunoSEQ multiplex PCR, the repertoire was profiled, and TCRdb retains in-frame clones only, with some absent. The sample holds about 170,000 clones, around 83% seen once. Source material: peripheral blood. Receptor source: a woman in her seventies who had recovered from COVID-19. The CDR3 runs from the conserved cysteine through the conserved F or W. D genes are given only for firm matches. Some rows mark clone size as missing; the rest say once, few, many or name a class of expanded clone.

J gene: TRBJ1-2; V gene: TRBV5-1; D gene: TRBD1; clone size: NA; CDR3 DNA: TGCGCCAGCAGCCAGGACAGGGGGCGGACGAACTATGGCTACACCTTC; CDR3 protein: CASSQDRGRTNYGYTF
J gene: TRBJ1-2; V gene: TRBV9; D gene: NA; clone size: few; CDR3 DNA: TGTGCCAGCAGCGCCCAGACAGGATCGCTTGGCTACACCTTC; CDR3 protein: CASSAQTGSLGYTF
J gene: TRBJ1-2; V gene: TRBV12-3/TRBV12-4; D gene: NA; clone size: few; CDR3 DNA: TGTGCCAGCAGTCCTCAGGATGGCTACACCTTC; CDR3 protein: CASSPQDGYTF
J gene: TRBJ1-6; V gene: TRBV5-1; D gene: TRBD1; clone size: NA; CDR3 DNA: TGCGCCAGCAGGGGAACCGGGACAGCAAATTCACCCCTCCACTTT; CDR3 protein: CASRGTGTANSPLHF
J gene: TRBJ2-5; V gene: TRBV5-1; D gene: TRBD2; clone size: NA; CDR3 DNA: TGCGCCAGCAGCTTGGCTAGCGGGAGTGTACAAGAGACCCAGTACTTC; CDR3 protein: CASSLASGSVQETQYF
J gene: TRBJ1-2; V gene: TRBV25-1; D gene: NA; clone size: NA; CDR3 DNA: TGTGCCAGCACTCCCAGGGGACCAACTCCCCTCACCTTC; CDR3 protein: CASTPRGPTPLTF
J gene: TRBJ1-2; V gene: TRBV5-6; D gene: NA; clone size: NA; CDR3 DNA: TGTGCCAGCAGCTCCGCAGGGGCAGGGCTACATGGCTACACCTTC; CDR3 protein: CASSSAGAGLHGYTF
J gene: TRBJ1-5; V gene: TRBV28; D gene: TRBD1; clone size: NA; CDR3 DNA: TGTGCCAGCCGCCTGGGACAGGGACTCCCCCAGCATTTT; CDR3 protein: CASRLGQGLPQHF
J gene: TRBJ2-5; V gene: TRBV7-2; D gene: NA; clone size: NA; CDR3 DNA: TGTGCCAGCAGCCCCAGGGGCTGGGAGACCCAGTACTTC; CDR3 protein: CASSPRGWETQYF
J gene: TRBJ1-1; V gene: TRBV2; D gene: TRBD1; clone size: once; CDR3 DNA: TGTGCCAGCACCCAGGGACAGGGCAACACTGAAGCTTTCTTT; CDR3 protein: CASTQGQGNTEAFF
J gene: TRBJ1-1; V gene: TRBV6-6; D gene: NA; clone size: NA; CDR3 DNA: TGTGCCATCGCCTCAGGGTCCGAGAACACTGAAGCTTTCTTT; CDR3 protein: CAIASGSENTEAFF
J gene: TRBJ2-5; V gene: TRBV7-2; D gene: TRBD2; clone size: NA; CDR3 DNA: TGTGCCAGCACCCGGGGGGGGCCTGGGACCCAGTACTTC; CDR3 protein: CASTRGGPGTQYF
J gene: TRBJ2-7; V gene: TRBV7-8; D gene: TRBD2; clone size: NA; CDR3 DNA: TGTGCCAGCAGCTTAGGTGCTAGCGGGAGGAATCCCCCCTACGAGCAGTACTTC; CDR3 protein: CASSLGASGRNPPYEQYF
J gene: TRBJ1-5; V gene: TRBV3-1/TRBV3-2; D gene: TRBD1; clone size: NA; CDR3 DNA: TGTGCCAGCAGTCCCGGGACAGGGGGCAATCAGCCCCAGCATTTT; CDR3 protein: CASSPGTGGNQPQHF
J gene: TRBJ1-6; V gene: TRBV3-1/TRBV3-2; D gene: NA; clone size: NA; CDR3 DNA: TGTGCCAGCAGCCATCGGCGTGGGGGGTCACCCCTCCACTTT; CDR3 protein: CASSHRRGGSPLHF
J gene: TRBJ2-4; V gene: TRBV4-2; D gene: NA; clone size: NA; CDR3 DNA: TGTGCCAGCAGCCAGGCACTATCCATCGCCAAAAACATTCAGTACTTC; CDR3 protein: CASSQALSIAKNIQYF
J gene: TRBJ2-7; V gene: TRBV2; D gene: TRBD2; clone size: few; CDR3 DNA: TGTGCCAGCAGCCTCGTAGGAGCGGGAGGGCCGGGCGAGCAGTACTTC; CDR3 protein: CASSLVGAGGPGEQYF
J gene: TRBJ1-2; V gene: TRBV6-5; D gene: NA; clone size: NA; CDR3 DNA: TGTGCCACCCAGGGGAGGGGAGTCCCTGGCTACACCTTC; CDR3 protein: CATQGRGVPGYTF
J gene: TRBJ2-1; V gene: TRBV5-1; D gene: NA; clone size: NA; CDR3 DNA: TGCGCCAGCAGCTTGGTTCGAAGGAGCTCCTACAATGAGCAGTTCTTC; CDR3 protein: CASSLVRRSSYNEQFF
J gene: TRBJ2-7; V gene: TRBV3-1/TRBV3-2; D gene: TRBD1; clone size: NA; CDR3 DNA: TGTGCCAGCAGCCACCCCGGGACAGGGGGTGTTCGCGAGCAGTACTTC; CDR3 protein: CASSHPGTGGVREQYF
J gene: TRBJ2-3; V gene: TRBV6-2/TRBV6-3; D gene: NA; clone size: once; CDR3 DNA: TGTGCCAGCAGTTACGGGCAGACTACGCAGTATTTT; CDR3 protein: CASSYGQTTQYF
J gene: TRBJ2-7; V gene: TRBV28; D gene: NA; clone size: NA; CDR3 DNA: TGTGCCAGCAGTTTACCGGGGGTAGCGGCCCACGAGCAGTACTTC; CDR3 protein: CASSLPGVAAHEQYF
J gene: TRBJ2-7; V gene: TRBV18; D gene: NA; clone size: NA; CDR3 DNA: TGTGCCAGCTCACCCGCCGGGACACCCCCTGAGTACTTC; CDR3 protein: CASSPAGTPPEYF
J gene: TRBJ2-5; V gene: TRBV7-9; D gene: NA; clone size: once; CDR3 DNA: TGTGCCAGCAGCTTAGGTCCGGAGCGTCAGACCCAGTACTTC; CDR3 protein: CASSLGPERQTQYF
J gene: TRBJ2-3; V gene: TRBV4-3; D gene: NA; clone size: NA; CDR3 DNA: TGCGCCAGCAGCAGCGGCCGCACAGATACGCAGTATTTT; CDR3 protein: CASSSGRTDTQYF
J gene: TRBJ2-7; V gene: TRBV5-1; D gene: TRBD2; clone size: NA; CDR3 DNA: TGCGCCAGCAGCTTGGCCTGGGCTAGCGGTCCCTACGAGCAGTACTTC; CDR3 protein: CASSLAWASGPYEQYF
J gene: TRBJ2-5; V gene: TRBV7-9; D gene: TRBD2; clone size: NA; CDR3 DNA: TGTGCCAGCCGGGGGGGGGAGACCCAGTACTTC; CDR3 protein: CASRGGETQYF
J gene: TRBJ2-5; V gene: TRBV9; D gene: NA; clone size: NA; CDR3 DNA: TGTGCCAGCAGCCCCCAGGCGGGGACCCAGTACTTC; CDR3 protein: CASSPQAGTQYF
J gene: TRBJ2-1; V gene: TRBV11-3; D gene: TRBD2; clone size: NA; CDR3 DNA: TGTGCCAGCAGCTTAGATAGGGTAGCGGGAGGCGAGGGGAATGAGCAGTTCTTC; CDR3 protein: CASSLDRVAGGEGNEQFF
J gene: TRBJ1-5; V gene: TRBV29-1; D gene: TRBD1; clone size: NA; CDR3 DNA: TGCAGCGTGCAGGGGGGCAATCAGCCCCAGCATTTT; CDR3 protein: CSVQGGNQPQHF
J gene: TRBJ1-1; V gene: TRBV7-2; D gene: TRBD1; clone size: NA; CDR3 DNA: TGTGCCAGCAGCTCGGACAGGGGACGGGAAGCTTTCTTT; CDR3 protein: CASSSDRGREAFF
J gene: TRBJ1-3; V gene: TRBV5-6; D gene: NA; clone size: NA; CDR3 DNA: TGTGCCAGCAGCTCGGGGGGCGAGGGAAACACCATATATTTT; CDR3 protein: CASSSGGEGNTIYF
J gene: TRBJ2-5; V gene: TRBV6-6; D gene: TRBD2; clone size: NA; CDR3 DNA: TGTGCCAGCAGCTCCCCGCGGGGGGCCGGGGAGACCCAGTACTTC; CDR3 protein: CASSSPRGAGETQYF
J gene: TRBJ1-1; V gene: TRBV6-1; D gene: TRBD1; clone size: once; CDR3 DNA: TGTGCCAGCAGTGAAGGCCGACAGGGCTGGAACACTGAAGCTTTCTTT; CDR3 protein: CASSEGRQGWNTEAFF
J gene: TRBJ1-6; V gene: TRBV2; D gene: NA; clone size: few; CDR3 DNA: TGTGCCAGCAGCGGTGCAGGGCCTTATAATTCACCCCTCCACTTT; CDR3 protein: CASSGAGPYNSPLHF
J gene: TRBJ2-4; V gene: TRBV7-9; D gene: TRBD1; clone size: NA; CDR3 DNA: TGTGCCAGCAGCCCGACGGACAGGCTCGGGGCCAAAAACATTCAGTACTTC; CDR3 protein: CASSPTDRLGAKNIQYF
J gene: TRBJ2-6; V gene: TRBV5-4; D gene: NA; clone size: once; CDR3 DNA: TGTGCCAGCAGCTCCCCCGGCTCTGGGGCCAACGTCCTGACTTTC; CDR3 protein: CASSSPGSGANVLTF